The clone carrying this TCR beta chain has just a few counts. This entry comes from a study of blood T cell repertoires in COVID-19. Looking at the study overall: In each case, the material was cDNA or gDNA derived from T cells, B-cell-depleted T cells, or PBMCs.

Sequenced by immunoSEQ multiplex PCR; TCRdb stores in-frame clones only, minus some. The table lists about 3,400 clones, under 75% of them singletons. V shed 8 bases, J shed 3 bases, and the junction held 7 bases outside the gene matches. The CDR3 is 13 amino acids. Looked up from germline, CDR1 is MRHNA and CDR2 is SNTAGT. The TCR originated in a man between 65 and 79 years old with active COVID-19. The chain combines TRBV6-4 with TRBJ2-7; 7 bases are a match to TRBD1. Material: peripheral blood. The CDR3 loop reads CASATGDGYEQYF. In DNA form, the CDR3 reads TGTGCCAGCGCCACAGGGGACGGCTACGAGCAGTACTTC.